Shown below are 2 T cell receptor beta chains from a single sample sequenced in a study of T-cell reconstitution after alpha-beta-depleted transplantation in children. As it was prepared, the TCRbeta library received unique molecular identifiers. TCRdb reprocessed the PCR reads with MiXCR, giving one entry per CDR3 protein. Here the sample spans approximately 290,000 distinct CDR3 sequences, roughly 10% being singletons. This sample comprised peripheral blood, obtained 180 days after TCRalphabeta/CD19-depleted stem cell transplant. All receptors derive from a male patient between 2 and 10 years old who had a stem cell transplant for chronic granulomatous disease, so the T cells may come from the graft donor.

This clonotype was recorded at least ten times. This chain connects TRBV27 to TRBJ2-1; TRBD2 is a possible D gene (6 bases). The CDR3 spans 18 residues. Trimming removed 3 bases from V and 5 bases from J, with 23 bases in between. The germline gives CDR1 MNHEY, CDR2 SMNVEV (reference sequence). For the CDR3, the DNA is TGTGCCAGCAGTTTCTCGGCGGGGCCCACCCTTACAAACAATGAGCAGTTCTTC. Translating gives CASSFSAGPTLTNNEQFF.

This clonotype was counted at least ten times. The rearrangement joins TRBV15 to TRBJ2-2; 8 positions agree with TRBD1. The V gene end was trimmed by 3 bases and the J gene end by 4 bases; junction bases not matched to a gene: 4. The CDR3 runs 15 residues. The germline CDR1 and CDR2 sequences are LNHNV and YYDKDF (reference sequence). CDR3 amino acids: CATSSLQGVTGELFF. CDR3 bases: TGTGCCACCAGCAGCTTACAGGGGGTCACCGGGGAGCTGTTTTTT.